The 18 T cell receptor beta chains below come from one sample, sequenced in a study of control samples from healthy donors and cancer patients. The assay was immunoSEQ multiplex PCR, and TCRdb's table has in-frame clones only and misses some. The sample has 100,000 to 150,000 clones, 90% seen once. The source material was blood. These receptors were taken from a middle-aged man in good health.

V and J are TRBV5-6 and TRBJ1-2; 9 nucleotides agree with TRBD1. The V gene's germline CDR1 is SGHDT and CDR2 YYEEEE. The CDR3 runs to 14 residues. V gave up 5 bases and J gave up 4 bases; unmatched junction bases: 6. The CDR3: CASSLTGGVYGYTF. In nucleotides, the CDR3 is TGTGCCAGCAGTTTAACAGGGGGCGTCTATGGCTACACCTTC.

V usage is TRBV10-3 and J usage is TRBJ1-1, with D unresolved. The CDR3 runs 13 residues. V was pared by 6 bases and J by 4 bases, with 12 bases between. Germline V gives CDR1 ENHRY, CDR2 SYGVKD. The CDR3 DNA reads TGTGCCATCAGAAGACTGTTGTCCACTGAAGCTTTCTTT. It codes for CAIRRLLSTEAFF.

This chain joins TRBV7-2 and TRBJ2-2, with a weak D call TRBD1 (6 bases). The ends were cut back, 4 bases at V and 7 bases at J, with 13 bases in the middle. In germline, CDR1 is SGHTA, CDR2 FQGNSA. The CDR3 is 14 amino acids. In DNA, the CDR3 is TGTGCCAGCAGCTCAGGGGTAGGGAACGGGGAGCTGTTTTTT. Its protein is CASSSGVGNGELFF.

The chain links TRBV27 to TRBJ1-5; D not certain. This CDR3 is built from 13 residues. V lost 2 bases to trimming and J lost 6 bases, with 8 bases between them. CDR1 MNHEY and CDR2 SMNVEV come from the germline V gene (reference sequence). For the CDR3, the DNA is TGTGCCAGCAGTTTAAAGGTGGGTCAGCCCCAGCATTTT. This translates into CASSLKVGQPQHF.

The chain uses TRBV6-6 and TRBJ1-2, with 10 bases identical to TRBD1. CDR1 is MNHNY, CDR2 SVGAGI, per germline (reference sequence). The ends lost 5 bases at V and 6 bases at J; junction bases unmatched: 12. The CDR3 sequence is 16 residues long. Here the CDR3 reads CASSPRGTGDVHGYTF. Written as DNA, the CDR3 is TGTGCCAGCAGTCCCCGTGGGACAGGGGACGTCCATGGCTACACCTTC.

The chain has TRBV19 and TRBJ2-4; maybe TRBD1 (6 bases). The CDR3 runs to 15 residues. Trimming took off 4 bases at V and 2 bases at J, with 12 bases between the two ends. Germline V gene data show CDR1 as LNHDA and CDR2 as SQIVND (reference sequence). In DNA, the CDR3 is TGTGCCAGTAGTACAAACAGGGAGACCAAAAACATTCAGTACTTC. Translating gives CASSTNRETKNIQYF.

CDR3 bases: TGCGCCAGCAGCCAAGATCAAGCGGATACGCAGTATTTT. It yields the protein CASSQDQADTQYF. The chain combines TRBV4-1 with TRBJ2-3; D ambiguous. Deletions cut 0 bases from V and 6 bases from J, with 7 bases between. CDR3 length equals 13 residues. Germline CDR1 reads MGHRA; CDR2 reads YSYEKL.

The chain combines TRBV19 with TRBJ1-1; TRBD1 might be the D (6 bases). The germline V and J ends were trimmed by 1 base and 5 bases, with 14 bases remaining between them. The length of the CDR3 is 15 residues. Germline values: CDR1 LNHDA, CDR2 SQIVND (reference sequence). In DNA form, the CDR3 reads TGTGCCAGTAGTATAGGGTCAGGGGTGGGGACTGAAGCTTTCTTT. It encodes CASSIGSGVGTEAFF.

The chain recombines TRBV29-1 with TRBJ2-2, with D maybe TRBD2 (7 bases). With 6 bases removed from V and 5 bases from J, the gap between germline ends came to 16 bases. Germline V gene data show CDR1 as SQVTM and CDR2 as ANQGSEA. This CDR3 has 14 amino acids. The chain's CDR3 is CSVPGGARTGELFF. The CDR3 region has the DNA TGCAGCGTGCCTGGGGGGGCGCGAACCGGGGAGCTGTTTTTT.

The chain combines TRBV5-1 with TRBJ1-5, with D perhaps matching TRBD1 (5 bases). CDR3 length: 14 residues. Germline assignment: CDR1 SGHRS and CDR2 YFSETQ. V lost 1 base and J 3 bases, leaving 8 bases between the germline ends. The CDR3 coding sequence is TGCGCCAGCAGCTTGTGGGGCGACAATCAGCCCCAGCATTTT. Translation gives CASSLWGDNQPQHF.

This chain uses TRBV10-3 with TRBJ1-5; no firm D call. Deletions cut 0 bases from V and 4 bases from J, with 10 bases between. Per germline, CDR1 ENHRY and CDR2 SYGVKD. The CDR3 is 15 residues long. DNA of the CDR3: TGTGCCATCAGTGAGTCGTGGGGTTCTAATCAGCCCCAGCATTTT. This encodes CAISESWGSNQPQHF.

The chain carries TRBV6-5 and TRBJ1-5, with 12 bases aligning to TRBD1. This CDR3 is built from 15 residues. CDR1 is MNHEY, CDR2 SVGAGI, per germline. The ends lost 6 bases at V and 5 bases at J; junction bases unmatched: 5. The CDR3 DNA reads as TGTGCCAGCAGCCACGGGACAGGGGGCGATCAGCCCCAGCATTTT. It is translated as CASSHGTGGDQPQHF.

This clone was observed a handful of times. DNA for the CDR3: TGCGCCAGCAGGGGGGCTGGAGATCAGCCCCAGCATTTT. Residues: CASRGAGDQPQHF. The chain uses TRBV10-2 and TRBJ1-5, with D perhaps TRBD1 (6 bases). The V end lost 6 bases, the J end lost 5 bases, and 11 bases lay between the germline ends. From germline, CDR1 is WSHSY and CDR2 SAAADI. There are 13 residues in the CDR3.

The chain combines TRBV7-2 with TRBJ1-2, with 9 bases identical to TRBD1. CDR1 SGHTA and CDR2 FQGNSA come from the germline V gene. This CDR3 is 14 amino acids long. V dropped 5 bases and J dropped 8; count of bases not matched to a gene: 9. CDR3 sequence reads: CASSPHRGQGGYTF. In DNA, the CDR3 is TGTGCCAGCAGCCCGCACAGGGGACAGGGCGGCTACACCTTC.

The chain uses TRBV19 and TRBJ1-1, with a tentative D call TRBD1 (6 bases). Germline loops: CDR1 LNHDA, CDR2 SQIVND (reference sequence). Trimming pared 2 bases from V and 0 bases from J, leaving 22 bases between. This CDR3 contains 19 residues. CDR3 sequence (DNA): TGTGCCAGTAGTATACCGTCGGGGGGCTGGTCGAGAGTGAACACTGAAGCTTTCTTT. Translation: CASSIPSGGWSRVNTEAFF.

This clone was found once. The rearrangement uses TRBV5-1 and TRBJ2-2; perhaps TRBD2 as D (7 bases). The V gene's germline CDR1 is SGHRS and CDR2 YFSETQ. V gave up 4 bases and J gave up 5 bases, with 12 bases separating them. CDR3 length equals 14 residues. The CDR3 spells CASSTRGATGELFF. Here the CDR3 DNA reads TGCGCCAGCAGCACCCGGGGGGCGACCGGGGAGCTGTTTTTT.

V usage is TRBV19 and J usage is TRBJ2-7; D remains ambiguous. Trimming removed 0 bases from V and 0 bases from J, with 3 bases in between. Germline V gives CDR1 LNHDA, CDR2 SQIVND (reference sequence). The CDR3 is 13 amino acids. The CDR3 reads CASSIEGSYEQYF. The CDR3 DNA sequence: TGTGCCAGTAGTATAGAGGGCTCCTACGAGCAGTACTTC.

The chain has TRBV5-1 and TRBJ2-5; D is undetermined. CDR1 and CDR2 (germline): SGHRS, YFSETQ. The CDR3 runs 16 residues. The ends were cut back, 0 bases at V and 0 bases at J, with 12 bases in the middle. Here the CDR3 reads CASSLVGQANQETQYF. As DNA, the CDR3 is TGCGCCAGCAGCTTGGTAGGCCAGGCGAACCAAGAGACCCAGTACTTC.